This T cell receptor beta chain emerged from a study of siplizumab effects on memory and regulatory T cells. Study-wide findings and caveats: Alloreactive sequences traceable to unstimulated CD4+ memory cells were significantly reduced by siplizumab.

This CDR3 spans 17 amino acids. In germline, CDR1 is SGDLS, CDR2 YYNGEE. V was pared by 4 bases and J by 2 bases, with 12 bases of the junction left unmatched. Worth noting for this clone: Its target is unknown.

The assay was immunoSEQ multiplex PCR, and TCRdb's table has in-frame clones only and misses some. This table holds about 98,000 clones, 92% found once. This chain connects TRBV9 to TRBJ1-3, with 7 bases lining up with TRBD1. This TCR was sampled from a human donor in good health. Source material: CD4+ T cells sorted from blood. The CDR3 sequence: CASSLRQGPSTGNTIYF. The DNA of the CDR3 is TGTGCCAGCAGCCTAAGACAGGGCCCCTCCACTGGAAACACCATATATTTT.